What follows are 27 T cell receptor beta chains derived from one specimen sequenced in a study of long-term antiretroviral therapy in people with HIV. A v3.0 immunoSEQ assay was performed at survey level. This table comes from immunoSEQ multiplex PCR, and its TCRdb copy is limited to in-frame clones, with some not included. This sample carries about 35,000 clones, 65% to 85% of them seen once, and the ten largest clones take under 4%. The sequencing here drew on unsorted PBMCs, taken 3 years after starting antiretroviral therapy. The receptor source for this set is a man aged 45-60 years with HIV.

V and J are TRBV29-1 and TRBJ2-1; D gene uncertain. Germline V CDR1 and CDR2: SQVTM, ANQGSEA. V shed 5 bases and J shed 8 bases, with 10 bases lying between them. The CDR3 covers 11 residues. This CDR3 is CSVPRLDEQFF. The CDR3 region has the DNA TGCAGCGTTCCAAGGTTGGATGAGCAGTTCTTC.

CDR3 loop: CASSRDRRGDSPLHF. The CDR3 DNA follows: TGTGCCAGCAGTCGGGACAGGAGAGGGGATTCACCCCTCCACTTT. The genes are TRBV6-6 and TRBJ1-6, with 8 bases aligning to TRBD1. V lost 5 bases to trimming and J lost 8 bases; unmatched junction nucleotides: 8. Looked up from germline, CDR1 is MNHNY and CDR2 is SVGAGI (reference sequence). The CDR3 runs 15 residues.

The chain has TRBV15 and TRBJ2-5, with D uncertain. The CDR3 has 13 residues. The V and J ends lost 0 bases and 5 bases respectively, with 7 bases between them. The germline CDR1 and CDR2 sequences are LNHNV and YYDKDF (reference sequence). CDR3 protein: CATSRDLTETQYF. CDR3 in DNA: TGTGCCACCAGCAGAGATCTGACGGAGACCCAGTACTTC.

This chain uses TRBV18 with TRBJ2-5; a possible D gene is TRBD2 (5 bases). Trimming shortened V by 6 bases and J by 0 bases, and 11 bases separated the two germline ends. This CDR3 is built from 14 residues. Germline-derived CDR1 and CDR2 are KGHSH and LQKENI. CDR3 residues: CASSFGLNQETQYF. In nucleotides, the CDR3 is TGTGCCAGCTCGTTCGGACTGAACCAAGAGACCCAGTACTTC.

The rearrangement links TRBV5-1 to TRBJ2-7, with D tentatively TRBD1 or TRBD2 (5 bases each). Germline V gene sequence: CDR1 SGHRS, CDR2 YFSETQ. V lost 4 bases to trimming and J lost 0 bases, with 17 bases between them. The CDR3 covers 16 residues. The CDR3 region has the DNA TGCGCCAGCAGCCCGGGGCGAAGCGAAAACTCCTACGAGCAGTACTTC. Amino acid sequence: CASSPGRSENSYEQYF.

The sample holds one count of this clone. CDR3 residues: CASSPGVGGGAPETQYF. CDR3 bases: TGTGCCAGCAGCCCGGGAGTGGGCGGGGGGGCCCCGGAGACCCAGTACTTC. The chain recombines TRBV5-4 with TRBJ2-5; 9 bases agree with TRBD2. Trimming at V came to 4 bases and at J to 5 bases, leaving 15 bases not matched to a gene. Germline V gives CDR1 SGHNT, CDR2 YYREEE (reference sequence). The CDR3 has 17 amino acids.

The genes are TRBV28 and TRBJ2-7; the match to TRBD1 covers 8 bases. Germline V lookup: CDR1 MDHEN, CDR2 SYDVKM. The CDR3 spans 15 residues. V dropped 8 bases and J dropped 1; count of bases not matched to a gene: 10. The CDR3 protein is CASPPRQGASYEQYF. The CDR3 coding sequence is TGTGCCAGCCCCCCCAGGCAGGGGGCGTCCTACGAGCAGTACTTC.

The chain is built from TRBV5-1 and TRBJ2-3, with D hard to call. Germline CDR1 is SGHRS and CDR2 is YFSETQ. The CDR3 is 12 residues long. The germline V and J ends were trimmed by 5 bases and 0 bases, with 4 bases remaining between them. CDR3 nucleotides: TGCGCCAGCAGGGTTAGCACAGATACGCAGTATTTT. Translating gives CASRVSTDTQYF.

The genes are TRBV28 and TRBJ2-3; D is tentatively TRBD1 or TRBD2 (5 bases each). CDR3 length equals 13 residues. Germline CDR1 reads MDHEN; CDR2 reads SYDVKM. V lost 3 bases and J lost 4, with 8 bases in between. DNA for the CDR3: TGTGCCAGCAGTTTCCGAGGGGCAGATACGCAGTATTTT. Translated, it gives CASSFRGADTQYF. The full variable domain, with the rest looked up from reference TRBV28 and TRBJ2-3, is DVKVTQSSRYLVKRTGEKVFLECVQDMDHENMFWYRQDPGLGLRLIYFSYDVKMKEKGDIPEGYSVSREKKERFSLILESASTNQTSMYLCASSFRGADTQYFGPGTRLTVL.

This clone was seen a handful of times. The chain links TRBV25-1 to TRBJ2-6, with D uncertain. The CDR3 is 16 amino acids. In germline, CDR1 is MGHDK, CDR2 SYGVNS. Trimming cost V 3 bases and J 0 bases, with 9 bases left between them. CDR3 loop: CASSDRGFSGANVLTF. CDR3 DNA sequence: TGTGCCAGCAGTGACCGAGGTTTCTCTGGGGCCAACGTCCTGACTTTC.

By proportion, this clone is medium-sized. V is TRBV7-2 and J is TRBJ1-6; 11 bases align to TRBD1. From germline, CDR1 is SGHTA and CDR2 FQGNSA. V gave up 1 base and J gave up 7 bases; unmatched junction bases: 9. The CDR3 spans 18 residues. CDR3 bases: TGTGCCAGCAGCTTAGGGACAGGGGGCGACGGGTACAATTCACCCCTCCACTTT. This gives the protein CASSLGTGGDGYNSPLHF.

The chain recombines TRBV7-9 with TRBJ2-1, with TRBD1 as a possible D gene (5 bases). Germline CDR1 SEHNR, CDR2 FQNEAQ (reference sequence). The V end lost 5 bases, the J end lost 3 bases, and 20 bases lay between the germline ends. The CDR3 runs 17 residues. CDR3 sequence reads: CASSPRPGHQDYNEQFF. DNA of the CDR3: TGTGCCAGCAGCCCCCGGCCAGGGCACCAAGACTACAATGAGCAGTTCTTC.

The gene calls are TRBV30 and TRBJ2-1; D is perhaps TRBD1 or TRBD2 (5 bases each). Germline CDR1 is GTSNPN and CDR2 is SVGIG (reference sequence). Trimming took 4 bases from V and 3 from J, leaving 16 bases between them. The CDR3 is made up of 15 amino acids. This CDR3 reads CAWTPTAGGYNEQFF. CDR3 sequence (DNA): TGTGCCTGGACCCCGACCGCTGGGGGCTACAATGAGCAGTTCTTC.

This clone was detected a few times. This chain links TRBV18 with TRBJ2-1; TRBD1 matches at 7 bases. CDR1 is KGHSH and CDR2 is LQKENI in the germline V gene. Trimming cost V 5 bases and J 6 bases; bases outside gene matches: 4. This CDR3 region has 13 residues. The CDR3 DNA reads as TGTGCCAGCTCAATCGACAGGGTCAATGAGCAGTTCTTC. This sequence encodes CASSIDRVNEQFF.

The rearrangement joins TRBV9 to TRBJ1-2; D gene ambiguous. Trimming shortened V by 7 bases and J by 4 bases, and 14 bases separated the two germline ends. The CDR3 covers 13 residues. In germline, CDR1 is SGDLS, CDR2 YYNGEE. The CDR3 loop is CASGPLSSYGYTF. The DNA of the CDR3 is TGTGCCAGCGGCCCCTTGAGTAGCTATGGCTACACCTTC.

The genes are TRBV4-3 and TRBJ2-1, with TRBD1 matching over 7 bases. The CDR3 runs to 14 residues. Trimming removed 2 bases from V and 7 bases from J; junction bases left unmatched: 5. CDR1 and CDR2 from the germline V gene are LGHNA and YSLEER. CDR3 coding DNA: TGCGCCAGCAGCCAACAGGGGGTACCGAATGAGCAGTTCTTC. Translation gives CASSQQGVPNEQFF.

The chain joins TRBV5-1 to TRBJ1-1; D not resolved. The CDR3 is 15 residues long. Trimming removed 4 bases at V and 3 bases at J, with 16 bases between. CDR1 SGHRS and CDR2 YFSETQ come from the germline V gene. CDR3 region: CASSRGDTGDTEAFF. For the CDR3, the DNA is TGCGCCAGCAGCCGGGGAGACACTGGGGACACTGAAGCTTTCTTT.

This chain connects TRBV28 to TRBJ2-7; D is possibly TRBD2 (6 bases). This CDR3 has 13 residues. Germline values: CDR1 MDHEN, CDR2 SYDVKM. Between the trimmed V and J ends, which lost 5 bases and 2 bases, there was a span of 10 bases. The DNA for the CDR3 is TGTGCCAGCAGTCGGGGGTTCCCCTACGAGCAGTACTTC. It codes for CASSRGFPYEQYF.

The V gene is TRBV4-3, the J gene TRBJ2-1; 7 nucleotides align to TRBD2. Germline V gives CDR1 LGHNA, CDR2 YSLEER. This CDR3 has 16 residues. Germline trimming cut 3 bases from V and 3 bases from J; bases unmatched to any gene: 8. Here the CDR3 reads CASSQRFGGGYNEQFF. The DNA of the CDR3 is TGCGCCAGCAGCCAGAGATTTGGCGGGGGCTACAATGAGCAGTTCTTC.

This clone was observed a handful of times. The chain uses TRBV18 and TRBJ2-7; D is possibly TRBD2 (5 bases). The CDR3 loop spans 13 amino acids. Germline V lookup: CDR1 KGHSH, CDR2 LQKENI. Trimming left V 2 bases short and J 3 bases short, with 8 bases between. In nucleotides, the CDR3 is TGTGCCAGCTCACCAGCGGGTGACTACGAGCAGTACTTC. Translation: CASSPAGDYEQYF.

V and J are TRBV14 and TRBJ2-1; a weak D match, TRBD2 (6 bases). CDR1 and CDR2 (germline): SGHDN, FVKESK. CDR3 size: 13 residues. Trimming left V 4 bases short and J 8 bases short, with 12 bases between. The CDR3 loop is CASSPLLAHEQFF. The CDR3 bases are TGTGCCAGCAGCCCCTTACTAGCCCATGAGCAGTTCTTC.

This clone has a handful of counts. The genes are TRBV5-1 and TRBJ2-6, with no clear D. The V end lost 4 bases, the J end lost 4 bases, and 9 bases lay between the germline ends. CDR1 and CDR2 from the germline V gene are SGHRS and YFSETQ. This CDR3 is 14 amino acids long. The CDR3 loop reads CASSDDPGANVLTF. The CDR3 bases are TGCGCCAGCAGCGATGACCCCGGGGCCAACGTCCTGACTTTC.

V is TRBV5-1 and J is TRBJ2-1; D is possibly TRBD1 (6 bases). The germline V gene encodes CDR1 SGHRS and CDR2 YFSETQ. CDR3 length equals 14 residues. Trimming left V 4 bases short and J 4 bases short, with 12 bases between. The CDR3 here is CASSRDRPYNEQFF. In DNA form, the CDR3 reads TGCGCCAGCAGCAGAGACAGGCCGTACAATGAGCAGTTCTTC.

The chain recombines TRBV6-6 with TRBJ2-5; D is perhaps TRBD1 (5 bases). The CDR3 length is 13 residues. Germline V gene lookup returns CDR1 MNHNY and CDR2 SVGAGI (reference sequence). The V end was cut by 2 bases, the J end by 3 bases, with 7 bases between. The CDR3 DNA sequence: TGTGCCAGCAGTTACGGCAGGGAAGAGACCCAGTACTTC. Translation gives CASSYGREETQYF.

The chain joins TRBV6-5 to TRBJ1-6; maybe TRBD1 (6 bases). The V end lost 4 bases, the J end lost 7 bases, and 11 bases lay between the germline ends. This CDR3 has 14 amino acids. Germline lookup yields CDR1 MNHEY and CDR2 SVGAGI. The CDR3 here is CASSFRGENSPLHF. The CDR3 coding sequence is TGTGCCAGCAGTTTTAGGGGGGAGAATTCACCCCTCCACTTT.

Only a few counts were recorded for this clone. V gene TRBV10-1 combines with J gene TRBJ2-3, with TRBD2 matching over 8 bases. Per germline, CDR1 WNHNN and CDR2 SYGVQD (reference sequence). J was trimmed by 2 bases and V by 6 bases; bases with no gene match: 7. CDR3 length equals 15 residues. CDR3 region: CASSSGLAHTDTQYF. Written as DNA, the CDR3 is TGCGCCAGCAGCTCCGGACTAGCACACACAGATACGCAGTATTTT.

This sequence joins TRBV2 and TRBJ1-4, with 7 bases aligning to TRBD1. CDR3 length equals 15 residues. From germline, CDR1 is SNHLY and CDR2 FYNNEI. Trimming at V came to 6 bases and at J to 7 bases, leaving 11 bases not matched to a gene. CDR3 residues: CASRRIDRVSEKLFF. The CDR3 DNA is TGTGCCAGCAGACGCATCGACAGGGTATCTGAAAAACTGTTTTTT.